A selection of T cell receptor beta chains follows, all from one sample in a study of T cells in Graves' hyperthyroidism and ophthalmopathy. One entry per CDR3 protein results from TCRdb running MiXCR on the multiplex PCR reads. The sample contains about 300,000 distinct CDR3 sequences, roughly 19% of which appear only once. The specimen sequenced was blood. The receptors shown here come from a man between 45 and 60 years old with Graves' ophthalmopathy. Each CDR3 is given with its conserved first and last residue. Each record gives: clone size, V gene, J gene, D gene, CDR3 DNA, CDR3 protein. The D gene is left open where the match is weak. The listing skips clone size in some rows; elsewhere it reads once, few, many or a size class.

>NA|TRBV2|TRBJ2-6|TRBD1
TGTGCCAGCAGACTTAGTACAGGGGAAAACGTCCTGACTTTC
CASRLSTGENVLTF
>NA|TRBV20-1|TRBJ1-2|NA
TGCAGCGGGAGGGGGGTGGGCTCCGATGGCTACACCTTC
CSGRGVGSDGYTF
>many|TRBV28|TRBJ2-2|TRBD2
TGTGCCAGCAGGCTACTTCGCGGGGGGAACGGGGAGCTGTTTTTT
CASRLLRGGNGELFF
>many|TRBV5-1|TRBJ1-2|TRBD1
TGCGCCAGCAGCTCCGGGACAGGGGGGTCTGGCTACACCTTC
CASSSGTGGSGYTF
>many|TRBV12-3/TRBV12-4|TRBJ1-1|NA
TGTGCCAGCAGTACCGCGAACACTGAAGCTTTCTTT
CASSTANTEAFF
>few|TRBV9|TRBJ1-1|NA
TGTGCCAGCAGCCCCCCCGCGACTGAAGCTTTCTTT
CASSPPATEAFF
>many|TRBV3-1|TRBJ2-3|NA
TGTGCCAGCAGCCAAGATGTCCCAGATACGCAGTATTTT
CASSQDVPDTQYF
>NA|TRBV6-2/TRBV6-3|TRBJ2-5|NA
TGTGCCAGCAGTACGCCACTTGTAGGGTCTTACCAAGAGACCCAGTACTTC
CASSTPLVGSYQETQYF
>NA|TRBV6-5|TRBJ2-2|NA
TGTGCCAGCAGTTACTCGACCAGGGTGGGCACCGGGGAGCTGTTTTTT
CASSYSTRVGTGELFF
>NA|TRBV11-2|TRBJ2-2|TRBD1
TGTGCCAGCAGCCAGATAGGGGACAGGGGTACCACCGGGGAGCTGTTTTTT
CASSQIGDRGTTGELFF
>many|TRBV12-3/TRBV12-4|TRBJ2-1|TRBD2
TGTGCCAGCAGTTGGGGGGGACTAGCGGGAGTTATCGGCAATGAGCAGTTCTTC
CASSWGGLAGVIGNEQFF
>many|TRBV18|TRBJ2-7|TRBD1
TGTGCCAGCTCACCGAGCCGGGACAGGTCCTACGAGCAGTACTTC
CASSPSRDRSYEQYF
>NA|TRBV18|TRBJ2-7|NA
TGTGCCAGCTCACCAGGGCCGGGACAACCCTACGAGCAGTACTTC
CASSPGPGQPYEQYF
>many|TRBV20-1|TRBJ1-2|NA
TGCAGTGCTAGATCTCCAGGGGCAAACTATGGCTACACCTTC
CSARSPGANYGYTF
>many|TRBV20-1|TRBJ1-1|TRBD1
TGCAGTGCTAGGGGGCGTGGACAGGGGGTCACTGAAGCTTTCTTT
CSARGRGQGVTEAFF
>many|TRBV2|TRBJ1-5|NA
TGTGCCAGCAGCGTAGGGGAAGGAGGTCAGCCCCAGCATTTT
CASSVGEGGQPQHF
>NA|TRBV7-9|TRBJ2-5|NA
TGTGCCAGCAGACACTACGGGGGCGAAGAGACCCAGTACTTC
CASRHYGGEETQYF
>NA|TRBV30|TRBJ1-3|TRBD1
TGTGCCTGGGACGGACAGGGGCGCTCTGGAAGCACCATATATTTT
CAWDGQGRSGSTIYF
>NA|TRBV7-3|TRBJ1-2|TRBD1
TGTGCCAGCAGCCCCTCAGGGGGAAACTATGGCTACACCTTC
CASSPSGGNYGYTF
>few|TRBV20-1|TRBJ2-7|TRBD2
TGCAGTGCCCCAGGCGGGAGTGGGTACGAGCAGTACTTC
CSAPGGSGYEQYF
>many|TRBV18|TRBJ2-7|NA
TGTGCCAGCTCAGCCCGCTACGAGCAGTACTTC
CASSARYEQYF
>few|TRBV2|TRBJ2-7|TRBD2
TGTGCCAGCAGTTCCCGGACTAGCGCGACCTACGAGCAGTACTTC
CASSSRTSATYEQYF
>NA|TRBV27|TRBJ2-1|NA
TGTGCCAGCAGTTTATACAACGCCTACAATGAGCAGTTCTTC
CASSLYNAYNEQFF
>NA|TRBV19|TRBJ2-5|TRBD1
TGTGCCAGTAGTACCTGGACAGGGCAAGAGACCCAGTACTTC
CASSTWTGQETQYF
>many|TRBV3-1|TRBJ1-1|NA
TGTGCCAGCAGCCAACTCACGGGGGCTAGGACTGAAGCTTTCTTT
CASSQLTGARTEAFF
>NA|TRBV7-9|TRBJ2-2|NA
TGTGCCGTTCAAGGGCAGGTCCTCACCGGGGAGCTGTTTTTT
CAVQGQVLTGELFF
>many|TRBV5-1|TRBJ2-7|NA
TGCGCCAGCAGCTTGAGCTGGACCCCCGCCGGAAGCTCCTACGAGCAGTACTTC
CASSLSWTPAGSSYEQYF
>many|TRBV11-2|TRBJ2-2|TRBD1
TGTGCCAGCAGCCCGAGAGGGTTGGGAGGACAGGGTCCGAACACCGGGGAGCTGTTTTTT
CASSPRGLGGQGPNTGELFF
>NA|TRBV7-9|TRBJ2-5|NA
TGTGCCAGCAGCTTAGCGCTAAGGGCGGGGGAGACCCAGTACTTC
CASSLALRAGETQYF
>few|TRBV10-2|TRBJ2-3|TRBD2
TGCGCCAGCACCTCCGGGGGAGGGGCAGATACGCAGTATTTT
CASTSGGGADTQYF
>NA|TRBV12-3/TRBV12-4|TRBJ1-2|TRBD1
TGTGCCAGCAGTCCGACAGGGGGCGATAACTATGGCTACACCTTC
CASSPTGGDNYGYTF
>many|TRBV7-2|TRBJ1-4|NA
TGTGCCAGCAGCTCGAACAATGAAAAACTGTTTTTT
CASSSNNEKLFF
>few|TRBV12-3/TRBV12-4|TRBJ2-7|TRBD2
TGTGCCAGCAGTCCCCAGGGACTAGCGGGGCTCTACGAGCAGTACTTC
CASSPQGLAGLYEQYF